This T cell receptor beta chain derives from a study of T cells after somatic rescue of genetic block. There are 14 residues in the CDR3. V shed 3 bases and J shed 1 base, with 10 bases lying between them. Germline CDR1 reads MNHEY; CDR2 reads SMNVEV (reference sequence). The method was immunoSEQ multiplex PCR; TCRdb's version includes in-frame clones alone and lacks a portion of them. The table includes 45,000 to 55,000 clones, approximately 96% detected once. Sequenced: peripheral blood mononuclear cells (PBMCs). The chain is built from TRBV27 and TRBJ2-7, with D possibly matching TRBD1 (6 bases). This TCR came from a child under two years old. The CDR3 DNA reads as TGTGCCAGCAGTTTTGGGGGCACGTCCTACGAGCAGTACTTC. As protein: CASSFGGTSYEQYF.